The present T cell receptor (beta chain) was sequenced within a study of cytotoxic CD8 clonotypes in ibrutinib-treated CLL. Trimming took 0 bases from V and 3 from J; bases not matched to a gene: 7. This CDR3 is 16 amino acids long. The germline CDR1 and CDR2 sequences are SGDLS and YYNGEE. Investigators sought sequencing depths of between 1 in 200,000 and 1 in 1 million T cells. Measured with immunoSEQ multiplex PCR; TCRdb has only the in-frame clones, and not every one. The data hold 130,000 or so clones, with around 80% observed a single time. Whole-study findings and limits: At progression, clonality fell back toward baseline after rising at ibrutinib response.

Comment on this clone: What it binds is unknown.

The source is a human donor with chronic lymphocytic leukemia. This chain connects TRBV9 to TRBJ2-3; 7 bases fit TRBD2. Source: PBMCs, taken after 24 months of ibrutinib treatment. The DNA of the CDR3 is TGTGCCAGCAGCGTAGGGCCCGGGGGAGGGACAGATACGCAGTATTTT. Protein sequence: CASSVGPGGGTDTQYF. The whole variable domain, filled in from reference TRBV9 and TRBJ2-3, reads DSGVTQTPKHLITATGQRVTLRCSPRSGDLSVYWYQQSLDQGLQFLIQYYNGEERAKGNILERFSAQQFPDLHSELNLSSLELGDSALYFCASSVGPGGGTDTQYFGPGTRLTVL.